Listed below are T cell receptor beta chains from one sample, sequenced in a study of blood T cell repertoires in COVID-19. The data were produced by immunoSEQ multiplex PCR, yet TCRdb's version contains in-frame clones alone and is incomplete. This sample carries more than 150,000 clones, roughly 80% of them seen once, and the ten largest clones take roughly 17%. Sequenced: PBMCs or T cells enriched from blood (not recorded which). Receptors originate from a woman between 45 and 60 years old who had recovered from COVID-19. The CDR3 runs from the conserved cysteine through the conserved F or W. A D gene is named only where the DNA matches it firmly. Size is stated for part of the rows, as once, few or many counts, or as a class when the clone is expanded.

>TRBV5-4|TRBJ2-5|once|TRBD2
TGTGCCAGCAGCTTGGGGACGGGGGGGGAGACCCAGTACTTC
CASSLGTGGETQYF
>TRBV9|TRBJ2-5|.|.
TGTGCCAGCAGCGTAGTGGGACAAGTCCAAGAGACCCAGTACTTC
CASSVVGQVQETQYF
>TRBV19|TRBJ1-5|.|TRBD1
TGTGCCAGTAGTATGGGCAGGGGGTTGGAGTCCCAGCATTTT
CASSMGRGLESQHF
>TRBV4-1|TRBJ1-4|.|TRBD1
TGCGCCAGCAGCCGACTACAGGGGACCGCTAATGAAAAACTGTTTTTT
CASSRLQGTANEKLFF
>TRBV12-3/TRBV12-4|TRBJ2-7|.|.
TGTGCCAGCAGCATGACTCCGTTGGAGCAGTACTTC
CASSMTPLEQYF
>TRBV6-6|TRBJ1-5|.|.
TGTGCCAGCAGAATTCTATCCGGAGGGGATCAGCCCCAGCATTTT
CASRILSGGDQPQHF
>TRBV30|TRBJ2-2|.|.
TGTGCCTGGATCTTCACGGGAAGGACCGGGGAGCTGTTTTTT
CAWIFTGRTGELFF
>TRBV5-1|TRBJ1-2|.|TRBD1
TGCGCCAGCAGCCAACCGGGACAGGGGCTCGTGAGCGGCTACACCTTC
CASSQPGQGLVSGYTF
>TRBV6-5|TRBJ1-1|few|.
TGTGCCAGCAGGCGGGGAGTGCGGAGAACTGAAGCTTTCTTT
CASRRGVRRTEAFF
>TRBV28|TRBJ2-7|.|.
TGTGCCAGCAGTCGGCGGGGAACCTACGAGCAGTACTTC
CASSRRGTYEQYF
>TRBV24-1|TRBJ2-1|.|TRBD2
TGTGCCACCAGTCCAAGCCTCGGGACTAGCGGGGCCGCCTACAATGAGCAGTTCTTC
CATSPSLGTSGAAYNEQFF
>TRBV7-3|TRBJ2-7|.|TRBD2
TGTGCCAGCAGCTTATCCCCGACTAGCGGGAGCGACAACGAGCAGTACTTC
CASSLSPTSGSDNEQYF
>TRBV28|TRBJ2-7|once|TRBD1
TGTGCCAGTATACTGGGACAGGGTCCCTACGAGCAGTACTTC
CASILGQGPYEQYF
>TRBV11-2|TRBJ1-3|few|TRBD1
TGTGCCAGCAGCTTAGCGCCTACAGGGGGCTCTGGAAACACCATATATTTT
CASSLAPTGGSGNTIYF